The T cell receptor (beta chain) under discussion was sequenced for a study of blood T cell repertoires in COVID-19. Study information: Sources were T cells, B-cell-depleted T cells, or PBMCs; the material itself was cDNA or gDNA.

The CDR3 runs 12 residues. Methods used by the authors: Counts of nucleated cells, estimated from reference gene primer amplification, were obtained. Data came from immunoSEQ multiplex PCR; TCRdb stores just in-frame clones and leaves some out. V and J calls and clone size are as listed in that table; D and trimming were resolved from the DNA. This sample has tens of thousands of clones, with less than 95% found just once. The clonotype originates from a middle-aged man with COVID-19, enrolled during active disease. The genes are TRBV21-1 and TRBJ2-7; the table's D call TRBD1 went unverified against the DNA. TRBV21-1 is a documented pseudogene. The specimen sequenced was peripheral blood. The CDR3 coding sequence is TGTGCCAGGTTTAAGGGGTTCTACGAGCAGTACTTC. Its translation: CARFKGFYEQYF.